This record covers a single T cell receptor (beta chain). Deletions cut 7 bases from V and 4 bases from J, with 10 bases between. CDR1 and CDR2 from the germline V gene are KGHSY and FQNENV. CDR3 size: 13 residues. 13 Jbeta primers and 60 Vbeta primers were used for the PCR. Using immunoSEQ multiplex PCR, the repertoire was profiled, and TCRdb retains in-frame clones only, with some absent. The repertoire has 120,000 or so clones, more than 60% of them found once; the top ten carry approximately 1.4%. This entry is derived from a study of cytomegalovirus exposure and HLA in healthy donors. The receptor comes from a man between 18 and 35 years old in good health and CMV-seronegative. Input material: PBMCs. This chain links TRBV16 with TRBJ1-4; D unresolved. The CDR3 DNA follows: TGTGCCAGCAACCGCGGGTTTAATGAAAAACTGTTTTTT. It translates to CASNRGFNEKLFF.